This TCR beta chain derives from a study of T cells in localized non-small cell lung cancer. The study's findings and limits: Since sequencing was restricted to only one region of the tumor, intratumor heterogeneity remains a possibility. T cell clonality was highest in uninvolved adjacent lung, above tumor. The study detected a median roughly 56 of the top 100 tumor clones in adjacent lung. Elevated circulating T cell density in blood was associated with longer overall survival.

Remarks on this clone: Its antigen is undetermined.

CDR1 SGHVS and CDR2 FQNEAQ come from the germline V gene. This CDR3 comprises 15 residues. Trimming cost V 5 bases and J 1 base, with 14 bases left between them. This table comes from immunoSEQ multiplex PCR, and its TCRdb copy is limited to in-frame clones, with some not included. The sample has approximately 35,000 clones, over 80% seen once. The clonotype comes from a female donor of 60 years or more with stage I lung adenocarcinoma. J is TRBJ1-1 and V is TRBV7-8; weak D call: TRBD1 (6 bases). The material was peripheral blood, obtained before any cancer treatment. The chain's CDR3 is CASSLLQGTNTEAFF. The CDR3 DNA follows: TGTGCCAGCAGCCTACTACAGGGAACGAACACTGAAGCTTTCTTT.